This T cell receptor beta chain was observed in a study of identifying expanded T cells in peripheral blood (dated by TCRdb to the late 2010s). Background for the entire study: Four technical replicates, made by sequencing separate aliquots from the same pool of genomic DNA, were compared pairwise. Broad study findings and their caveats: Between technical replicates the binomial model flagged about 1.1 differentially abundant clones, whereas over around 2 weeks the binomial model flagged about 15 and over approximately 4 weeks roughly 20. The authors expected biological variance in healthy repertoires might increase further over much longer intervals such as months to years. Across all healthy-donor time intervals, the beta-binomial model significantly cut both the number of clones called differentially abundant and the false-positive rate. In all healthy donors, the variance in clone template counts between samples taken roughly 14 days apart rose significantly as total template count increased.

Worth noting for this clone: This receptor's antigen is unknown. Per-nucleotide qualities are absent, and no much larger clonotype sits a single base away.

During the collection period, no immune events, such as infections, were documented for the healthy donors. Healthy-donor blood repertoires served as a training cohort to calibrate time-dependent variance in a beta-binomial model of T-cell clone differential abundance. The training cohort was composed of around ten healthy donors, 3 female and 7 male. Donor ages ranged from 29 to 64 years, with an average of 43 years. Obtained from a commercial supplier, whole blood was collected from each healthy donor at three time points set two to three weeks apart. For immunosequencing, genomic DNA was extracted from whole blood that had not been sorted. The immunoSEQ Assay, which uses bias-controlled multiplex PCR amplification of genomic DNA, was used to profile TCRbeta CDR3 regions. The authors processed their data as follows. To quantify the absolute abundance of each unique TCRbeta CDR3 region, the sequences were collapsed and filtered. Two models were used to test differential abundance: a binomial model (Fisher-equivalent) and a beta-binomial model that adds time-dependent variance fitted from healthy donors. Clones with fewer than 5 combined templates were excluded, and clones with Benjamini-Hochberg FDR below 0.01 were called differentially abundant. In the beta-binomial model, variance was expressed as a function of the total template count across the two samples, in the form v = (b*log(k)+a)^2. TCRdb took over this immuneACCESS table, retaining in-frame rearrangements with V and J assigned. Such tables are incomplete; in checked studies, under half of the missing clones stem from an unresolved V gene, and the remainder is unexplained. Clonal size and the V and J genes are those of that table, whereas D and trimming came from the DNA. The sample table records about 58,000 clones; around 81% of these occur just once. Over 15% of the sample is in the top ten clones.

This TCR came from a person aged 18-69 years in good health. The sequencing input was blood.

CDR3 reads: CASSRRQGLYDEQFF. The sequenced DNA is TGTGCCAGTAGTAGGCGGCAGGGGCTTTACGATGAGCAGTTCTTC. The rearrangement combines TRBV19 with TRBJ2-1; perhaps TRBD1 is the D gene, with 6 bases matching. The junction shows trimming of 4 bases on V and 8 bases on J, plus 18 bases between the germline ends. From the germline V gene (reference sequence), CDR1 is LNHDA and CDR2 is SQIVND. The CDR3, from cysteine to phenylalanine, totals 15 residues. Only CDR3 DNA is held: 45 bases, read in frame from base 1.